This TCR beta chain comes out of a study of control samples from healthy donors and cancer patients. The assay was immunoSEQ multiplex PCR, and TCRdb's table has in-frame clones only and misses some. This table holds over 200,000 clones, around 80% found once. V was clipped by 0 bases and J by 9 bases, with 18 bases between them. The CDR3 length is 16 residues. CDR1 is MNHEY and CDR2 is SVGAGI in the germline V gene. The specimen was PBMCs. V usage is TRBV6-5 and J usage is TRBJ2-1; D ambiguous. This TCR derives from a woman aged 55-75 years with lung cancer. For the CDR3, the DNA is TGTGCCAGCAGTTACTCGCGGCAGGCGAACCTCGGTGAGCAGTTCTTC. Protein: CASSYSRQANLGEQFF.